This is a list of T cell receptor beta chains from one sample in a study of Ad26.COV2.S vaccination and SARS-CoV-2 variants. Clones were sequenced by immunoSEQ multiplex PCR, and TCRdb holds only the in-frame ones, with some missing. This table holds some 520,000 clones, roughly nine tenths found once. The starting material was peripheral blood, obtained in a trial of Ad26.COV2.S vaccine versus placebo. The receptor source for this set is a person aged 18-60 years who received the Ad26.COV2.S COVID-19 vaccine or a placebo. Both conserved end residues are part of each CDR3. A D gene is named only where the DNA matches it firmly. Expanded clones are given a class, and other clones once, few, many or no size at all.

>TRBJ1-5|.|13|.|TRBV30
CAWRGRLDQPQHF
TGTGCCTGGAGGGGGCGCCTGGATCAGCCCCAGCATTTT
>TRBJ1-2|.|13|.|TRBV6-6
CASSEDGPYGYTF
TGTGCCAGCAGCGAGGACGGTCCTTATGGCTACACCTTC
>TRBJ1-6|.|14|.|TRBV6-1
CASSEGPLNSPLHF
TGTGCCAGCAGTGAGGGACCCCTTAATTCACCCCTCCACTTT
>TRBJ2-7|TRBD1|16|.|TRBV24-1
CATSDRQGTSPYEQYF
TGTGCCACCAGTGACCGACAGGGAACTTCCCCCTACGAGCAGTACTTC
>TRBJ2-1|.|13|.|TRBV12-3/TRBV12-4
CASSLRYEDEQFF
TGTGCCAGCAGTTTAAGGTATGAGGATGAGCAGTTCTTC
>TRBJ2-1|.|16|.|TRBV27
CASSLSLVGVTYEQFF
TGTGCCAGCAGTTTATCGTTAGTGGGAGTGACTTATGAGCAGTTCTTC
>TRBJ1-4|.|10|.|TRBV18
CASGDEKLFF
TGTGCCAGTGGGGATGAAAAACTGTTTTTT
>TRBJ2-6|.|16|once|TRBV2
CASTRTERSGANVLTF
TGTGCCAGCACCCGGACGGAACGCTCTGGGGCCAACGTCCTGACTTTC
>TRBJ2-1|.|15|.|TRBV7-2
CASSLQRARAHEQFF
TGTGCCAGCAGCTTACAGAGGGCTAGGGCCCATGAGCAGTTCTTC
>TRBJ2-1|.|11|.|TRBV27
CASSLYNEQFF
TGTGCCAGCAGCCTTTACAATGAGCAGTTCTTC
>TRBJ1-6|TRBD1|14|.|TRBV25-1
CASRGQGGNSPLHF
TGTGCCAGCCGCGGACAGGGTGGAAATTCACCCCTCCACTTT
>TRBJ2-1|TRBD2|16|once|TRBV9
CASSLSGSSAYNEQFF
TGTGCCAGCAGCCTTAGCGGGAGTAGCGCCTACAATGAGCAGTTCTTC
>TRBJ2-4|TRBD1|18|.|TRBV7-2
CASSSDPTGGRAKNIQYF
TGTGCCAGCAGCTCAGACCCGACAGGGGGCAGAGCCAAAAACATTCAGTACTTC
>TRBJ2-5|TRBD2|17|.|TRBV28
CASSSRTSGLERETQYF
TGTGCCAGCAGTTCAAGGACTAGCGGGTTGGAGCGAGAGACCCAGTACTTC
>TRBJ2-2|.|15|.|TRBV9
CASSAQPGGTGELFF
TGTGCCAGCAGCGCCCAGCCTGGGGGCACCGGGGAGCTGTTTTTT
>TRBJ2-7|.|12|.|TRBV28
CASRHLPYEQYF
TGTGCCAGCAGACACCTACCCTACGAGCAGTACTTC
>TRBJ1-2|TRBD1|13|once|TRBV9
CASRGDRIYGYTF
TGTGCCAGCCGCGGGGACAGGATCTATGGCTACACCTTC
>TRBJ1-5|TRBD1|17|.|TRBV7-9
CASSFWTGGLTNQPQHF
TGTGCCAGCAGCTTTTGGACAGGGGGCTTGACGAATCAGCCCCAGCATTTT
>TRBJ1-6|TRBD1|14|.|TRBV7-8
CASSRGQGITPLHF
TGTGCCAGCAGCCGAGGACAGGGTATAACACCCCTCCACTTT
>TRBJ2-1|.|15|.|TRBV7-3
CASSESLGSYNEQFF
TGTGCCAGCAGCGAAAGCTTGGGGTCCTACAATGAGCAGTTCTTC
>TRBJ2-1|TRBD1|16|.|TRBV27
CASSHPRGLGNNEQFF
TGTGCCAGCAGTCACCCCAGGGGGCTCGGGAACAATGAGCAGTTCTTC
>TRBJ2-7|.|14|.|TRBV4-1
CASSLGGGPYEQYF
TGCGCCAGCAGCCTCGGCGGGGGCCCCTACGAGCAGTACTTC
>TRBJ1-2|.|11|.|TRBV5-1
CASSAGTGYTF
TGCGCCAGCAGCGCCGGGACAGGCTACACCTTC
>TRBJ1-5|.|13|.|TRBV9
CASRPERDQPQHF
TGTGCCAGCAGGCCTGAGCGTGATCAGCCCCAGCATTTT
>TRBJ1-5|.|13|.|TRBV30
CAWSVGGGQPQHF
TGTGCCTGGAGTGTCGGAGGAGGACAGCCCCAGCATTTT
>TRBJ2-3|.|14|.|TRBV30
CAWSIQELTDTQYF
TGTGCCTGGAGCATACAGGAACTCACAGATACGCAGTATTTT
>TRBJ2-2|TRBD1|15|many|TRBV7-9
CASSLGTGRTGELFF
TGTGCCAGCAGCTTAGGGACAGGGCGCACCGGGGAGCTGTTTTTT
>TRBJ2-7|.|13|.|TRBV12-3/TRBV12-4
CASTTGTFEGQYF
TGTGCCAGCACCACAGGGACTTTCGAGGGGCAGTACTTC
>TRBJ1-2|.|10|.|TRBV6-1
CASSEWGYTF
TGTGCCAGCAGTGAATGGGGCTACACCTTC
>TRBJ2-7|.|13|.|TRBV5-4
CASRPESSYEQYF
TGTGCCAGCAGGCCGGAGAGCTCCTACGAGCAGTACTTC
>TRBJ2-2|.|12|.|TRBV19
CASRRAPGELFF
TGTGCCAGTAGGAGGGCCCCCGGGGAGCTGTTTTTT
>TRBJ1-1|TRBD1|16|.|TRBV6-2/TRBV6-3
CASSSPSRGQNTEAFF
TGTGCCAGCAGCTCACCGTCAAGGGGGCAGAACACTGAAGCTTTCTTT
>TRBJ2-7|TRBD2|14|.|TRBV9
CASSAGGVAYEQYF
TGTGCCAGCAGCGCGGGGGGGGTTGCCTACGAGCAGTACTTC
>TRBJ2-7|.|15|.|TRBV24-1
CATSPTGTGSYEQYF
TGTGCCACCAGCCCGACCGGGACGGGCTCCTACGAGCAGTACTTC
>TRBJ2-3|TRBD1|15|.|TRBV11-3
CASSLGTGDTDTQYF
TGTGCCAGCAGCCTGGGGACAGGGGACACAGATACGCAGTATTTT
>TRBJ2-5|.|15|.|TRBV7-9
CASAKDRPSQETQYF
TGTGCCAGCGCCAAAGACCGGCCTTCACAAGAGACCCAGTACTTC
>TRBJ1-2|.|14|.|TRBV7-2
CASSLDGSAYGYTF
TGTGCCAGCAGCTTAGATGGGTCAGCCTATGGCTACACCTTC
>TRBJ1-5|.|15|.|TRBV23-1
CASSQRLGNNQPQHF
TGCGCCAGCAGTCAAAGGCTAGGTAACAATCAGCCCCAGCATTTT
>TRBJ1-1|.|15|.|TRBV3-1/TRBV3-2
CASSPRVGFGTEAFF
TGTGCCAGCAGCCCAAGGGTCGGGTTTGGAACTGAAGCTTTCTTT
>TRBJ1-1|.|16|.|TRBV11-2
CASSFGSASRGTEAFF
TGTGCCAGCAGCTTCGGAAGCGCGTCCCGGGGAACTGAAGCTTTCTTT
>TRBJ2-5|TRBD1|14|.|TRBV5-1
CASSIGQDVGTQYF
TGCGCCAGCAGCATCGGACAGGACGTCGGGACCCAGTACTTC
>TRBJ2-1|.|15|few|TRBV9
CASSARTGRGNEQFF
TGTGCCAGCAGCGCTAGGACGGGAAGGGGGAATGAGCAGTTCTTC
>TRBJ1-1|.|15|.|TRBV6-2/TRBV6-3
CASSGHGSVDTEAFF
TGTGCCAGCAGTGGACATGGGTCCGTGGACACTGAAGCTTTCTTT
>TRBJ2-1|.|16|.|TRBV19
CASSIDLGRRGNEQFF
TGTGCCAGTAGTATAGATCTAGGGAGGAGAGGCAATGAGCAGTTCTTC
>TRBJ2-1|.|15|.|TRBV3-1/TRBV3-2
CASSRSGTSRDEQFF
TGTGCCAGCAGCCGTTCCGGGACATCGAGGGATGAGCAGTTCTTC
>TRBJ1-1|.|12|.|TRBV7-8
CASSFVAAPAFF
TGTGCCAGCAGCTTTGTGGCAGCTCCGGCTTTCTTT
>TRBJ2-5|TRBD1|15|.|TRBV6-5
CASSYSNRGRETQYF
TGTGCCAGCAGTTACTCGAACAGGGGGCGGGAGACCCAGTACTTC
>TRBJ2-1|.|13|.|TRBV18
CASSPEGGNEQFF
TGTGCCAGCTCACCGGAGGGCGGGAATGAGCAGTTCTTC
>TRBJ1-1|.|11|.|TRBV30
CAWRGYTEAFF
TGTGCCTGGAGGGGTTACACTGAAGCTTTCTTT
>TRBJ2-6|TRBD1|18|.|TRBV29-1
CSVEAYGTGGSGANVLTF
TGCAGCGTTGAAGCTTACGGGACAGGGGGCTCTGGGGCCAACGTCCTGACTTTC
>TRBJ2-2|.|15|.|TRBV24-1
CATSDSENRTGELFF
TGTGCCACCAGTGATTCCGAAAACCGTACCGGGGAGCTGTTTTTT